This T cell receptor (beta chain) was identified in a study of HIV-infected patients and healthy controls. General study findings and limits: Diversity differences between study cohorts were not due to their slight age and sex differences.

Around 450 ng RNA was reverse transcribed with alpha and beta constant-region primers. Each of the alpha and beta chains got its own library through chain-specific third strand synthesis with indices. Each CDR3 protein gets one entry after TCRdb re-called the 5' RACE reads with MiXCR. The sample has approximately 15,000 distinct CDR3 sequences; 5% to 6.5% are singletons. Whole blood was used without fractionation, so all unsorted peripheral T cells were included. Peripheral blood, 2.5 ml, was drawn for RNA extraction. This clonotype has at least ten counts. Its antigen is currently unknown. Germline loops: CDR1 KGHDR, CDR2 SFDVKD. The CDR3 runs to 15 residues. V lost 3 bases and J lost 1, with 11 bases in between.

The V gene is TRBV24-1, the J gene TRBJ2-5, with unresolved D. Sequences were obtained from blood. The origin of this receptor is an adult in good health. CDR3 DNA sequence: TGTGCCACCAGTGATCCCTCTCTGGGCCAAGAGACCCAGTACTTC. It encodes CATSDPSLGQETQYF.